This T cell receptor beta chain was sequenced in a study of blood T cell repertoires in COVID-19. Across the study: Donors in the United States, Italy and Spain gave samples during acute or convalescent COVID-19. From T cells, B-cell-depleted T cells, or PBMCs came the material, which was cDNA or gDNA.

Germline V gene sequence: CDR1 SGHDT, CDR2 YYEEEE. V was trimmed by 4 bases and J by 0 bases, leaving 8 bases between them. CDR3 length equals 13 residues. Original analysis: Reference gene primer amplification yielded estimated nucleated cell counts. TCRdb's copy holds only in-frame clones and misses some; the assay was immunoSEQ multiplex PCR. The D gene and trimming were derived from the DNA, and the V and J assignments and clone size from that table. This sample yields some 180,000 clones, of which roughly 78% are seen a single time; approximately 2.9% belongs to the top ten. The chain has TRBV5-6 and TRBJ2-7; D may be TRBD2 (5 bases). Sequenced input: peripheral blood. The source is a woman of 80 years or more with active or convalescent COVID-19. DNA of the CDR3: TGTGCCAGCAGCCACGGGGACTCCTACGAGCAGTACTTC. It encodes CASSHGDSYEQYF.